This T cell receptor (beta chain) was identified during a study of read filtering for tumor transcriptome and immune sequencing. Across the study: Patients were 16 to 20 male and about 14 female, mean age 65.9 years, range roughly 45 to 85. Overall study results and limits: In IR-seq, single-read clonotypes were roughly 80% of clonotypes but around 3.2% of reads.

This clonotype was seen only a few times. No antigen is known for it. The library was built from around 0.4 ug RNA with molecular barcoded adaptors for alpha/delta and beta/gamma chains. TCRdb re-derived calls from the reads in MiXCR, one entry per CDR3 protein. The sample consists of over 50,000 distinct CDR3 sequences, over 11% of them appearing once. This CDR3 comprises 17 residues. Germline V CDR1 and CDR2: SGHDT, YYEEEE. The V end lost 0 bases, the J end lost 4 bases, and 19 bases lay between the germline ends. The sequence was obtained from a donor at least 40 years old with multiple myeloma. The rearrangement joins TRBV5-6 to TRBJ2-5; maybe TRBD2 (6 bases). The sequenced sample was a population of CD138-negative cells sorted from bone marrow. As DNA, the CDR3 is TGTGCCAGCAGCTTGGTCTTGCGGGAAGGGACTGGAGAGACCCAGTACTTC. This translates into CASSLVLREGTGETQYF.